One sample yielded the 23 T cell receptor beta chains listed below, sequenced in a study of response to subunit inactivated influenza vaccine. TCRdb independently ran MiXCR on the RT-PCR reads; one entry per CDR3 protein. This table holds 500,000 or so distinct CDR3 sequences, approximately 10% found once. The sample in question was PBMCs from blood, obtained 40 to 50 days after vaccination. The source of these receptors is a man aged 50 to 60 who received an inactivated influenza vaccine.

The chain couples TRBV10-1 to TRBJ2-7, with TRBD1 as a possible D gene (6 bases). Germline assignment: CDR1 WNHNN and CDR2 SYGVQD (reference sequence). V was pared by 5 bases and J by 3 bases, with 17 bases between. This CDR3 region has 15 residues. The CDR3 is CASSPGTMRNYEQYF. The CDR3 DNA follows: TGCGCCAGCAGTCCGGGGACAATGCGGAACTACGAGCAGTACTTC.

This clonotype was counted only a few times. This chain links TRBV5-5 with TRBJ2-5, with D possibly matching TRBD1 (6 bases). Germline values: CDR1 SGHKS, CDR2 YYEKEE (reference sequence). V dropped 3 bases and J dropped 5 bases, with 17 bases sitting between them. There are 15 residues in the CDR3. The CDR3 here is CASSSWDKRKETQYF. Written as DNA, the CDR3 is TGTGCCAGCAGCTCATGGGACAAACGCAAGGAGACCCAGTACTTC.

This clonotype was seen a handful of times. V usage is TRBV7-2 and J usage is TRBJ2-7; 9 bases are a match to TRBD2. CDR1 SGHTA and CDR2 FQGNSA come from the germline V gene. The ends lost 5 bases at V and 2 bases at J; junction bases unmatched: 4. The CDR3 consists of 14 residues. The CDR3 region is CASSTQRGAYEQYF. As DNA, the CDR3 is TGTGCCAGCAGCACCCAGCGGGGGGCCTACGAGCAGTACTTC.

The rearrangement links TRBV4-1 to TRBJ2-3; possible D gene TRBD2, 6 bases. V lost 3 bases to trimming and J lost 5 bases, with 27 bases between them. Germline assignment: CDR1 MGHRA and CDR2 YSYEKL. The CDR3 loop spans 19 amino acids. The CDR3 nucleotides are TGCGCCAGCAGCCAGAGGGCCGGAGGAGGGGCCGGGTCGGGAGATACGCAGTATTTT. Amino acid sequence: CASSQRAGGGAGSGDTQYF.

To note about this clonotype: A much larger clone differs by one base, so this may be a read error. This chain connects TRBV20-1 to TRBJ2-2; D possibly corresponds to TRBD1 (6 bases). Germline V gene lookup returns CDR1 DFQATT and CDR2 SNEGSKA (reference sequence). The CDR3 has 16 residues. The CDR3: CCARDPKGQITGELFF. The CDR3 coding sequence is TGCTGTGCTAGAGATCCCAAAGGACAGATCACCGGGGAGCTGTTTTTT.

Worth noting for this clonotype: A single base separates this from a much larger clone, so it may be a read error. The chain joins TRBV20-1 to TRBJ2-7, with D perhaps being TRBD1 or TRBD2 (5 bases each). The V end was cut by 3 bases, the J end by 3 bases, with 12 bases between. Germline CDR1 is DFQATT and CDR2 is SNEGSKA (reference sequence). The CDR3 is 13 amino acids. The CDR3 protein is CSARYLGDYEQYF. DNA of the CDR3: TGCAGTGCTAGGTACCTGGGGGACTACGAGCAGTACTTC.

This clonotype has a count of ten or more. The chain links TRBV5-1 to TRBJ2-1; D may be TRBD1 (5 bases). The V gene lost 4 bases and the J gene lost 5 bases, with 13 bases spanning the gap. The germline V gene has CDR1 SGHRS and CDR2 YFSETQ. There are 14 residues in the CDR3. CDR3 in amino acids: CASSPLSDNNEQFF. The CDR3 DNA reads as TGCGCCAGCAGCCCGCTCTCGGACAACAATGAGCAGTTCTTC.

This clonotype was counted between two and nine times. V usage is TRBV11-2 and J usage is TRBJ2-7, with 8 bases fitting TRBD1. Per germline, CDR1 SGHAT and CDR2 FQNNGV. The CDR3 spans 19 residues. The V segment lost 5 bases and the J segment 3 bases; nucleotides outside the gene matches: 21. In nucleotides, the CDR3 is TGTGCCAGCAGCGGAAGACAGGGGACCCGACCGACCGTCTTCTACGAGCAGTACTTC. Its protein product is CASSGRQGTRPTVFYEQYF.

This clonotype was found many times. This sequence joins TRBV12-3 or TRBV12-4 and TRBJ2-1; D perhaps matches TRBD1 (6 bases). CDR3 length equals 14 residues. V was clipped by 3 bases and J by 1 base, with 7 bases between them. As DNA, the CDR3 is TGTGCCAGCAGTTTTGACAGGTCCTACAATGAGCAGTTCTTC. Translated, it gives CASSFDRSYNEQFF.

The CDR3 loop reads CASSSRVSGGAEAFF. The CDR3 DNA is TGCGCCAGCAGCTCTCGTGTATCTGGGGGAGCTGAAGCTTTCTTT. The chain couples TRBV5-1 to TRBJ1-1; D might be TRBD1 (5 bases). The CDR3 covers 15 residues. Germline values: CDR1 SGHRS, CDR2 YFSETQ. Trimming pared 3 bases from V and 6 bases from J, leaving 18 bases between.

V usage is TRBV7-3 and J usage is TRBJ2-1, with D possibly TRBD2 on 6 matching bases. V lost 5 bases to trimming and J lost 15 bases, with 17 bases between them. CDR1 and CDR2 (germline): SGHTA, FQGTGA. The CDR3 totals 12 residues. The CDR3 loop reads CASSTQTGERFF. Here the CDR3 DNA reads TGTGCCAGCAGCACCCAGACGGGAGAAAGGTTCTTC.

There are a few counts of this clonotype. The chain joins TRBV3-1 to TRBJ2-2, with unresolved D. V lost 1 base, J lost 1 base, and 7 bases lay in between. There are 15 residues in the CDR3. Germline lookup yields CDR1 LGHDT and CDR2 YNNKEL (reference sequence). DNA for the CDR3: TGTGCCAGCAGCCAAGGAGCACGGAACACCGGGGAGCTGTTTTTT. Translated, it gives CASSQGARNTGELFF.

This clonotype was recorded a few times. V is TRBV5-5 and J is TRBJ2-1, with 7 bases that match TRBD1. The CDR3 extends over 16 amino acids. Germline assignment: CDR1 SGHKS and CDR2 YYEKEE (reference sequence). The junction had 6 bases not matched to a gene; V was cut back by 3 bases and J by 0 bases. The CDR3 loop reads CASSWGQPSSYNEQFF. The CDR3 DNA reads TGTGCCAGCAGCTGGGGACAGCCGAGCTCCTACAATGAGCAGTTCTTC. The entire variable domain, with the rest obtained from reference TRBV5-5 and TRBJ2-1, is as follows: DAGVTQSPTHLIKTRGQQVTLRCSPISGHKSVSWYQQVLGQGPQFIFQYYEKEERGRGNFPDRFSARQFPNYSSELNVNALLLGDSALYLCASSWGQPSSYNEQFFGPGTRLTVL.

This clonotype has a handful of counts. The chain employs TRBV4-1 and TRBJ2-7, with 9 bases that match TRBD1. J lost 2 bases, V lost 1 base, and 3 bases had no gene match. The CDR3 contains 15 residues. The germline CDR1 and CDR2 sequences are MGHRA and YSYEKL. This CDR3 is CASSQGTGEPYEQYF. In nucleotides, the CDR3 is TGCGCCAGCAGCCAAGGGACAGGGGAACCCTACGAGCAGTACTTC.

The genes are TRBV6-1 and TRBJ2-2; 7 nucleotides match TRBD2. CDR1 and CDR2 (germline): MNHNS, SASEGT. The CDR3 extends over 14 amino acids. J lost 3 bases, V lost 6 bases, and 4 bases had no gene match. DNA for the CDR3: TGTGCCAGCAGGACTAGCCACTACACCGGGGAGCTGTTTTTT. It yields the protein CASRTSHYTGELFF.

This clonotype was seen more than once but under ten times. The chain couples TRBV7-9 to TRBJ2-1; 9 nucleotides match TRBD1. The CDR3 covers 15 residues. The J segment lost 6 bases and the V segment lost 5 bases, leaving 8 bases of the junction unmatched. The germline V gene encodes CDR1 SEHNR and CDR2 FQNEAQ (reference sequence). The CDR3 region has the DNA TGTGCCAGCAGCACGGGACAGGGCAGGGGCAATGAGCAGTTCTTC. It specifies CASSTGQGRGNEQFF. Looking up the rest from reference TRBV7-9 and TRBJ2-1 gives the full variable domain: DTGVSQNPRHKITKRGQNVTFRCDPISEHNRLYWYRQTLGQGPEFLTYFQNEAQLEKSRLLSDRFSAERPKGSFSTLEIQRTEQGDSAMYLCASSTGQGRGNEQFFGPGTRLTVL.

This clonotype was counted between two and nine times. J is TRBJ2-1 and V is TRBV5-5; 11 nucleotides line up with TRBD1. The CDR3 totals 15 residues. Looked up from germline, CDR1 is SGHKS and CDR2 is YYEKEE (reference sequence). J was trimmed by 9 bases and V by 0 bases; bases with no gene match: 5. CDR3 nucleotide sequence: TGTGCCAGCAGCTTGGGGACAGGGGGCTATGTTGAGCAGTTCTTC. Its translation is CASSLGTGGYVEQFF.

CDR3: CASGSGSIDTQYF. DNA for the CDR3: TGTGCCAGCGGGTCAGGGAGTATAGATACGCAGTATTTT. The chain has TRBV7-9 and TRBJ2-3; D could derive from TRBD1 or TRBD2 (5 bases each). Trimming cost V 8 bases and J 5 bases, with 14 bases left between them. CDR1 SEHNR and CDR2 FQNEAQ come from the germline V gene (reference sequence). The CDR3 totals 13 residues.

This clonotype came up many times. CDR3 nucleotides: TGTGCCAGCAGTCCCGGACTAGCGGGGTTTGGTACAGATACGCAGTATTTT. It translates to CASSPGLAGFGTDTQYF. This chain connects TRBV6-1 to TRBJ2-3; 12 positions match TRBD2. Losses at the gene ends were 5 bases for V and 3 bases for J; bases not matched to a gene: 9. Looked up from germline, CDR1 is MNHNS and CDR2 is SASEGT. This CDR3 region has 17 residues.

This clonotype was recorded many times. The chain joins TRBV7-9 to TRBJ2-1; D may be TRBD2 (5 bases). Trimming stripped 5 bases from V and 4 bases from J, with 12 bases between. CDR1 is SEHNR, CDR2 FQNEAQ, per germline (reference sequence). The CDR3 extends over 14 amino acids. CDR3 bases: TGTGCCAGCAGCCCTTGGACTGCTTACAATGAGCAGTTCTTC. The encoded protein is CASSPWTAYNEQFF.

The chain links TRBV12-3 or TRBV12-4 to TRBJ2-1, with D possibly matching TRBD2 (6 bases). CDR3 length: 17 amino acids. V was pared by 1 base and J by 7 bases, with 20 bases between. CDR3 nucleotides: TGTGCCAGCAGTTTAGGGGTCGGGCGGGATAGGCTGAATGAGCAGTTCTTC. Its translation is CASSLGVGRDRLNEQFF.

The V gene is TRBV5-1, the J gene TRBJ2-7, with 8 bases matching TRBD1. Germline trimming cut 6 bases from V and 4 bases from J; bases unmatched to any gene: 6. Germline V CDR1 and CDR2: SGHRS, YFSETQ. The CDR3 contains 13 residues. CDR3 sequence: CASTGGLAYEQYF. The CDR3 DNA follows: TGCGCCAGCACAGGGGGCTTAGCGTACGAGCAGTACTTC. The variable domain in full, completed from reference TRBV5-1 and TRBJ2-7, reads KAGVTQTPRYLIKTRGQQVTLSCSPISGHRSVSWYQQTPGQGLQFLFEYFSETQRNKGNFPGRFSGRQFSNSRSEMNVSTLELGDSALYLCASTGGLAYEQYFGPGTRLTVT.

This clonotype was seen many times. The CDR3 loop is CASSAQGIHEQYF. CDR3 in DNA: TGCGCCAGCAGCGCCCAGGGAATCCACGAGCAGTACTTC. This chain uses TRBV5-1 with TRBJ2-7; the D gene is possibly TRBD1 (5 bases). V was shortened by 4 bases and J by 5 bases, with 13 bases between the two germline ends. This CDR3 has 13 residues. Germline V gene lookup returns CDR1 SGHRS and CDR2 YFSETQ.